The 30 T cell receptor beta chains listed next were all sequenced from one sample in a study of blood T cells in healthy people across ages. For the second PCR, which ran for about 7 to 11 cycles, a sample-barcoded 5' primer and a J-beta primer mix were used. One entry per CDR3 protein results from TCRdb running MiXCR on the 5' RACE reads. The sample lists fewer than 650,000 distinct CDR3 sequences, around a quarter occurring once. These data are also associated with another study on T cells of mothers and their children.

The source material was blood. The source is a boy aged 2 to 10 in good health.

The genes are TRBV3-1 and TRBJ1-5; D is ambiguous. From germline, CDR1 is LGHDT and CDR2 YNNKEL (reference sequence). This CDR3 is 13 amino acids long. V shed 0 bases and J shed 10 bases, with 10 bases lying between them. The CDR3 loop is CASSQEPGLPQHF. In nucleotides, the CDR3 is TGTGCCAGCAGCCAAGAACCCGGGCTCCCCCAGCATTTT.

This clonotype was seen more than once but under ten times. A junction boundary mismatches the germline segment, possibly from a read error. The chain recombines TRBV29-1 with TRBJ2-1, with a weak D call TRBD2 (5 bases). CDR1 is SQVTM and CDR2 is ANQGSEA in the germline V gene. The CDR3 sequence is 15 residues long. CDR3 DNA: TGCGGCGTTGATGGTCCCAGACTAAGTCGGAATGAGCAGTTCTTC. It specifies CGVDGPRLSRNEQFF.

The chain has TRBV5-1 and TRBJ2-6; possible D gene TRBD2, 5 bases. This CDR3 region has 15 residues. Trimming left V 4 bases short and J 3 bases short, with 11 bases between. From germline, CDR1 is SGHRS and CDR2 YFSETQ. The CDR3, as DNA: TGCGCCAGCAGCCCGGAGGCCAGTGGGGCCAACGTCCTGACTTTC. It translates to CASSPEASGANVLTF.

V gene TRBV7-2 combines with J gene TRBJ2-7; TRBD2 matches 10 bases. Germline V gives CDR1 SGHTA, CDR2 FQGNSA. The ends lost 6 bases at V and 0 bases at J; junction bases unmatched: 5. This CDR3 is built from 15 residues. CDR3 protein: CASRFGLAASYEQYF. In DNA, the CDR3 is TGTGCCAGCAGGTTTGGACTAGCGGCCTCCTACGAGCAGTACTTC.

This chain uses TRBV7-9 with TRBJ1-4, with unresolved D. Germline values: CDR1 SEHNR, CDR2 FQNEAQ (reference sequence). Between the trimmed V and J ends, which lost 1 base and 5 bases, there was a span of 8 bases. The length of the CDR3 is 14 residues. The CDR3 here is CASSLERWNEKLFF. CDR3 coding DNA: TGTGCCAGCAGCTTAGAAAGGTGGAATGAAAAACTGTTTTTT. The complete variable domain, with remaining parts taken from reference TRBV7-9 and TRBJ1-4, reads DTGVSQNPRHKITKRGQNVTFRCDPISEHNRLYWYRQTLGQGPEFLTYFQNEAQLEKSRLLSDRFSAERPKGSFSTLEIQRTEQGDSAMYLCASSLERWNEKLFFGSGTQLSVL.

For the CDR3, the DNA is TGTGCCAGCGCCCGGTTGAGTACCTACAATGAGCAGTTCTTC. Its protein is CASARLSTYNEQFF. The chain uses TRBV7-3 and TRBJ2-1; D is uncertain. The germline gives CDR1 SGHTA, CDR2 FQGTGA. This CDR3 has 14 amino acids. V gave up 8 bases and J gave up 2 bases, with 13 bases separating them. Together with reference TRBV7-3 and TRBJ2-1, the CDR3 gives the full variable domain: GAGVSQTPSNKVTEKGKYVELRCDPISGHTALYWYRQSLGQGPEFLIYFQGTGAADDSGLPNDRFFAVRPEGSVSTLKIQRTERGDSAVYLCASARLSTYNEQFFGPGTRLTVL.

The J gene is TRBJ1-4, the V gene TRBV19; no definite D call. V was pared by 7 bases and J by 0 bases, with 9 bases between. Germline V CDR1 and CDR2: LNHDA, SQIVND (reference sequence). This CDR3 is 14 amino acids long. DNA of the CDR3: TGTGCCAGTATCGACACCTCAACTAATGAAAAACTGTTTTTT. Translation: CASIDTSTNEKLFF. Complete variable domain (other parts from reference TRBV19 and TRBJ1-4): DGGITQSPKYLFRKEGQNVTLSCEQNLNHDAMYWYRQDPGQGLRLIYYSQIVNDFQKGDIAEGYSVSREKKESFPLTVTSAQKNPTAFYLCASIDTSTNEKLFFGSGTQLSVL.

This clonotype showed up just a few times. V gene TRBV2 combines with J gene TRBJ2-2; D is possibly TRBD1 (6 bases). Trimming removed 10 bases from V and 0 bases from J, with 9 bases in between. Per germline, CDR1 SNHLY and CDR2 FYNNEI. This CDR3 has 13 residues. This CDR3 reads CAKRTANTGELFF. The DNA of the CDR3 is TGTGCCAAGAGGACAGCGAACACCGGGGAGCTGTTTTTT.

This clonotype appeared a few times. The chain joins TRBV7-2 to TRBJ2-7, with 10 bases that match TRBD2. Germline CDR1 reads SGHTA; CDR2 reads FQGNSA. J was trimmed by 0 bases and V by 5 bases; bases with no gene match: 10. The CDR3 runs to 17 residues. The CDR3 sequence is CASSRAPSSGSSYEQYF. CDR3 DNA sequence: TGTGCCAGCAGCCGAGCACCTTCTAGCGGGAGCTCCTACGAGCAGTACTTC.

The chain joins TRBV5-6 to TRBJ2-5; no clear D. The end of the DNA is better explained by TRBJ2-1, so the J call may be wrong. This CDR3 spans 15 amino acids. Germline V CDR1 and CDR2: SGHDT, YYEEEE. The CDR3 coding sequence is TGTGCCAGCAGTGCTGTGAGACTGCCGTACAATGAGCAGTTCTTC. Its translation is CASSAVRLPYNEQFF.

V gene TRBV23-1 combines with J gene TRBJ2-3; D not certain. TRBV23-1 belongs to the ORF category, with a function that is uncertain. The CDR3 is 15 amino acids. Trimming cost V 4 bases and J 2 bases, with 13 bases left between them. This chain's CDR3 is CASSRRTAPTDTQYF. The CDR3 bases are TGCGCCAGCAGTCGACGCACGGCCCCCACAGATACGCAGTATTTT.

There are many counts of this clonotype. This chain joins TRBV6-2 or TRBV6-3 and TRBJ2-2; TRBD1 agrees at 7 bases. The CDR3 is 16 amino acids. V shed 4 bases and J 0 bases; nucleotides not matched to a gene: 5. The germline V gene encodes CDR1 MNHEY and CDR2 SVGEGT. CDR3 residues: CASSSPGQTNTGELFF. The CDR3, as DNA: TGTGCCAGCAGTTCCCCGGGACAGACGAACACCGGGGAGCTGTTTTTT.

This clonotype has more than one count but fewer than ten. The chain joins TRBV10-3 to TRBJ2-7; D uncertain. Trimming shortened V by 6 bases and J by 3 bases, and 12 bases separated the two germline ends. The CDR3 length is 13 residues. Germline V gene lookup returns CDR1 ENHRY and CDR2 SYGVKD. The CDR3 reads CAISGRPLYEQYF. DNA for the CDR3: TGTGCCATCAGCGGAAGACCCCTCTACGAGCAGTACTTC.

The rearrangement joins TRBV4-1 to TRBJ1-2; unclear D gene. The CDR3 consists of 15 residues. Germline lookup yields CDR1 MGHRA and CDR2 YSYEKL. V lost 0 bases, J lost 4 bases, and 12 bases lay in between. Here the CDR3 reads CASSQDGLSLYGYTF. CDR3 sequence (DNA): TGCGCCAGCAGCCAAGATGGGTTAAGCCTCTATGGCTACACCTTC.

The chain employs TRBV27 and TRBJ2-2, with 7 bases that match TRBD1. Germline CDR1 and CDR2: MNHEY and SMNVEV (reference sequence). This CDR3 comprises 15 residues. With V trimmed by 6 bases and J by 4 bases, 8 bases remained unmatched. CDR3 DNA sequence: TGTGCCAGCAGCCGGACAGGACTCGGCACCGGGGAGCTGTTTTTT. Translation gives CASSRTGLGTGELFF.

V usage is TRBV12-3 or TRBV12-4 and J usage is TRBJ1-2; no clear D gene. Trimming took 6 bases from V and 8 from J, leaving 19 bases between them. The CDR3 extends over 14 amino acids. CDR3 bases: TGTGCCAGCAGCCTTTCCGCCCCAGGTGCGGGCTACACCTTC. Amino acid sequence: CASSLSAPGAGYTF.

This clonotype has just a few counts. The rearrangement joins TRBV10-3 to TRBJ2-5; D is possibly TRBD2 (6 bases). The J call is uncertain, as TRBJ2-7 better fits the DNA end. The CDR3 loop spans 14 amino acids. From germline, CDR1 is ENHRY and CDR2 SYGVKD. CDR3 residues: CAISWGEIPFEQYF. The CDR3 DNA follows: TGTGCCATCAGCTGGGGGGAGATCCCCTTCGAGCAGTACTTC.

This chain joins TRBV5-1 and TRBJ1-1, with 8 bases identical to TRBD2. The end of the DNA aligns better with TRBJ2-2, so the J call may be wrong. This CDR3 region has 15 residues. Germline V CDR1 and CDR2: SGHRS, YFSETQ. The CDR3 here is CASSLATGGAGELFF. Here the CDR3 DNA reads TGCGCCAGCAGCTTAGCGACGGGAGGGGCCGGGGAGCTGTTTTTT.

This clonotype was counted only a few times. The J gene is TRBJ2-1, the V gene TRBV5-6, with a tentative D call TRBD2 (6 bases). The CDR3 totals 12 residues. CDR1 is SGHDT and CDR2 is YYEEEE in the germline V gene. The V gene lost 4 bases and the J gene lost 7 bases, with 9 bases spanning the gap. The CDR3 DNA follows: TGTGCCAGCAGCCGACTAGGGAATGAGCAGTTCTTC. Protein product: CASSRLGNEQFF.

The V gene is TRBV19, the J gene TRBJ2-3; no definite D call. The V gene lost 10 bases and the J gene lost 7 bases, with 9 bases spanning the gap. Per germline, CDR1 LNHDA and CDR2 SQIVND (reference sequence). CDR3 length: 10 amino acids. The CDR3 bases are TGTGCCATCCCCCGTAATACGCAGTATTTT. As protein: CAIPRNTQYF.

This clonotype was counted between two and nine times. The chain links TRBV7-2 to TRBJ2-6; the D is unclear. V was pared by 8 bases and J by 0 bases, with 8 bases between. The CDR3 loop spans 14 amino acids. Germline CDR1 reads SGHTA; CDR2 reads FQGNSA. In DNA, the CDR3 is TGTGCCAGCTTACGGAACTCTGGGGCCAACGTCCTGACTTTC. It codes for CASLRNSGANVLTF.

The CDR3 loop reads CASESGTGGEKLFF. CDR3 nucleotide sequence: TGTGCCAGCGAATCCGGGACAGGTGGCGAAAAACTGTTTTTT. The chain links TRBV7-9 to TRBJ1-4; TRBD1 matches at 8 bases. The V and J ends lost 8 bases and 8 bases, in that order; junction bases with no gene match: 10. CDR3 length: 14 residues. CDR1 and CDR2 from the germline V gene are SEHNR and FQNEAQ (reference sequence).

In its sample, this clonotype was seen a few times. The CDR3 spells CSARDLGRGSYNEQFF. CDR3 coding DNA: TGCAGTGCTAGAGATCTGGGTAGGGGTTCCTACAATGAGCAGTTCTTC. V usage is TRBV20-1 and J usage is TRBJ2-1; maybe TRBD1 (5 bases). Per germline, CDR1 DFQATT and CDR2 SNEGSKA (reference sequence). The CDR3 is made up of 16 amino acids. V was trimmed by 0 bases and J by 1 base, leaving 13 bases between them.

The chain is built from TRBV24-1 and TRBJ2-1, with 7 nucleotides matching TRBD2. The V gene end was trimmed by 0 bases and the J gene end by 1 base; junction bases not matched to a gene: 14. Germline assignment: CDR1 KGHDR and CDR2 SFDVKD. The CDR3 sequence is 20 residues long. The CDR3 protein is CATSDLPYRTSVGSYNEQFF. The CDR3, as DNA: TGTGCCACCAGTGATTTGCCCTATCGAACTAGCGTAGGGTCCTACAATGAGCAGTTCTTC.

This clonotype was seen a handful of times. The V call is TRBV2, the J call TRBJ1-2; D is undetermined. Germline V gene data show CDR1 as SNHLY and CDR2 as FYNNEI. There are 15 residues in the CDR3. The germline V and J ends were trimmed by 0 bases and 5 bases, with 13 bases remaining between them. This CDR3 reads CASSEALGWGYGYTF. Here the CDR3 DNA reads TGTGCCAGCAGTGAAGCGCTTGGCTGGGGATATGGCTACACCTTC.

The chain is built from TRBV20-1 and TRBJ2-7; D gene ambiguous. The germline gives CDR1 DFQATT, CDR2 SNEGSKA (reference sequence). Trimming shortened V by 1 base and J by 2 bases, and 15 bases separated the two germline ends. This CDR3 is 15 amino acids long. DNA of the CDR3: TGCAGTGCTAGAGTTCCAAGCAGGCTTCCCTACGAGCAGTACTTC. It translates to CSARVPSRLPYEQYF.

There are a few counts of this clonotype. The rearrangement joins TRBV4-3 to TRBJ2-5; no firm D call. With 0 bases removed from V and 0 bases from J, the gap between germline ends came to 20 bases. Germline V gives CDR1 LGHNA, CDR2 YSLEER. The CDR3 covers 19 residues. CDR3 sequence reads: CASSQDVNFRRKYQETQYF. The CDR3 coding sequence is TGCGCCAGCAGCCAAGATGTTAATTTTAGGCGGAAGTACCAAGAGACCCAGTACTTC.

The chain uses TRBV11-2 and TRBJ2-3; 12 bases are a match to TRBD2. This CDR3 is 16 amino acids long. The J segment lost 5 bases and the V segment lost 3 bases, leaving 6 bases of the junction unmatched. Germline values: CDR1 SGHAT, CDR2 FQNNGV. Here the CDR3 DNA reads TGTGCCAGCAGCTTCCTAGCGGGAGGGATTGTAGATACGCAGTATTTT. Its protein is CASSFLAGGIVDTQYF.

CDR3 sequence reads: CASSFLAGASYNEQFF. The CDR3 DNA sequence: TGCGCCAGCAGCTTCCTAGCGGGAGCCTCCTACAATGAGCAGTTCTTC. The V call is TRBV5-1, the J call TRBJ2-1; 10 bases agree with TRBD2. The CDR3 sequence is 16 residues long. V shed 2 bases, J shed 0 bases, and the junction held 2 bases outside the gene matches. CDR1 and CDR2 from the germline V gene are SGHRS and YFSETQ.

This clonotype was detected only a few times. The rearrangement joins TRBV20-1 to TRBJ2-2, with 11 nucleotides matching TRBD2. CDR1 is DFQATT, CDR2 SNEGSKA, per germline (reference sequence). J gave up 4 bases and V 5 bases, and 6 bases lay outside the gene matches. The CDR3 has 15 residues. CDR3 in DNA: TGCAGTGCTCCCGTTAGCGGGGGGGTCACCGGGGAGCTGTTTTTT. Translation gives CSAPVSGGVTGELFF.